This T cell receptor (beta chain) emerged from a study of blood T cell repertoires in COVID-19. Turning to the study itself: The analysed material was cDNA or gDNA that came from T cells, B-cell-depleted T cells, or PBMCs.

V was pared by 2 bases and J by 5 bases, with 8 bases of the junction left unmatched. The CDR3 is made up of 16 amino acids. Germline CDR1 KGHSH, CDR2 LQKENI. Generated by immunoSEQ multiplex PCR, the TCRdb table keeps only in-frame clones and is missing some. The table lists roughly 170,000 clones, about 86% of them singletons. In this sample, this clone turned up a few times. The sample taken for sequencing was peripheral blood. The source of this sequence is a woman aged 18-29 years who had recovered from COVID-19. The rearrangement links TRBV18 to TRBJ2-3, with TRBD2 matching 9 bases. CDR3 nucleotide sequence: TGTGCCAGCTCACCAATAGCGGGAGTGAATGGAGATACGCAGTATTTT. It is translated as CASSPIAGVNGDTQYF.